A single T cell receptor beta chain is shown here with its context. This table comes from immunoSEQ multiplex PCR, and its TCRdb copy is limited to in-frame clones, with some not included. The sample holds about 190,000 clones, about 93% seen once. The germline V gene has CDR1 KGHSH and CDR2 LQKENI. The CDR3 contains 14 residues. Trimming took 2 bases from V and 4 from J, leaving 11 bases between them. This sample stems from a study of control samples from healthy donors and cancer patients. The source is a man between 18 and 35 years old in good health. The V call is TRBV18, the J call TRBJ1-1; weak D call: TRBD1 (5 bases). Sequences were obtained from blood. The CDR3 nucleotides read TGTGCCAGCTCACCAGATGTGGGGGGCACTGAAGCTTTCTTT. Translating gives CASSPDVGGTEAFF. Full variable domain (outside the CDR3, taken from reference TRBV18 and TRBJ1-1): NAGVMQNPRHLVRRRGQEARLRCSPMKGHSHVYWYRQLPEEGLKFMVYLQKENIIDESGMPKERFSAEFPKEGPSILRIQQVVRGDSAAYFCASSPDVGGTEAFFGQGTRLTVV.